This is a list of T cell receptor beta chains from one sample in a study of shared clonotypes between healthy human individuals. Clones were read by immunoSEQ multiplex PCR, and TCRdb kept only the in-frame ones, dropping some. Of about 1.1 million clones listed, 60% to 80% were seen once; the top ten hold over 0.8%. The sequencing sample was made of memory CD4+ T cells from PBMCs. The receptor source for this set is a man aged 18-30 years in good health. Some clones in this sample may be carry-over from other donors' samples. Each CDR3 is given with its conserved first and last residue. D genes are given only for firm matches. Not every row has a clone size; where given, it reads once, few, many or a size class.

size: NA
J: TRBJ2-3
D: NA
V: TRBV7-9
DNA: TGTGCCAGCCAAGCTACGGCGGCAGATACGCAGTATTTT
CDR3: CASQATAADTQYF

size: NA
J: TRBJ2-1
D: NA
V: TRBV15
DNA: TGTGCCACCAGCAGGCCCCAGAGCAATGAGCAGTTCTTC
CDR3: CATSRPQSNEQFF

size: NA
J: TRBJ1-3
D: NA
V: TRBV27
DNA: TGTGCCAGCAGTTTACTGGGGGCATCTGGAAACACCATATATTTT
CDR3: CASSLLGASGNTIYF

size: NA
J: TRBJ2-6
D: NA
V: TRBV5-8
DNA: TGTGCCAGCAGCTTATCGCGCTCTGGGGCCAACGTCCTGACTTTC
CDR3: CASSLSRSGANVLTF

size: NA
J: TRBJ2-7
D: NA
V: TRBV13
DNA: TGTGCCAGCAGCTTAGGGCAGGCCCGCGAGCAGTACTTC
CDR3: CASSLGQAREQYF

size: few
J: TRBJ1-2
D: NA
V: TRBV7-2
DNA: TGTGCCAGCAGCACCCGAATCGGGGTCACAACCTTC
CDR3: CASSTRIGVTTF

size: few
J: TRBJ1-5
D: NA
V: TRBV30
DNA: TGTGCCTGGAGTGGAAAGGGGCCCCGGAGCAATCAGCCCCAGCATTTT
CDR3: CAWSGKGPRSNQPQHF

size: NA
J: TRBJ1-1
D: NA
V: TRBV6-6
DNA: TGTGCCAGCAGTTACTCGCACAGAGACACTGAAGCTTTCTTT
CDR3: CASSYSHRDTEAFF

size: NA
J: TRBJ1-4
D: NA
V: TRBV27
DNA: TGTGCCAGCAGTTTATCTAGGGGCGCGGGGGAAAAACTGTTTTTT
CDR3: CASSLSRGAGEKLFF

size: NA
J: TRBJ1-3
D: NA
V: TRBV5-1
DNA: TGCGCCAGCAGCTTGGAGGGAGCCTCTGGAAACACCATATATTTT
CDR3: CASSLEGASGNTIYF

size: NA
J: TRBJ1-1
D: NA
V: TRBV5-1
DNA: TGCGCCAGCAGCTTGGATCAGGTCCCGGGGGCTGAAGCTTTCTTT
CDR3: CASSLDQVPGAEAFF

size: NA
J: TRBJ2-7
D: NA
V: TRBV28
DNA: TGTGCCAGCAGTTTTTCTACTTACCCTCCCTACGAGCAGTACTTC
CDR3: CASSFSTYPPYEQYF

size: NA
J: TRBJ1-1
D: TRBD1
V: TRBV2
DNA: TGTGCCAGCAGGCGACTTGGGACAGGGGCTGAAGCTTTCTTT
CDR3: CASRRLGTGAEAFF

size: NA
J: TRBJ1-3
D: TRBD1
V: TRBV15
DNA: TGTGCCACCAGCAGAGGACAGGGGACTGGAAACACCATATATTTT
CDR3: CATSRGQGTGNTIYF

size: NA
J: TRBJ1-1
D: NA
V: TRBV6-5
DNA: TGTGCCAGCAGTTACTCCGGGGCCATGAACACTGAAGCTTTCTTT
CDR3: CASSYSGAMNTEAFF

size: few
J: TRBJ1-3
D: NA
V: TRBV30
DNA: TGTGCCTGGGAAAGGGGGAGCTCTGGAAACACCATATATTTT
CDR3: CAWERGSSGNTIYF

size: NA
J: TRBJ1-1
D: NA
V: TRBV27
DNA: TGTGCCAGCAGTCAGAATTCGGGACCAGTGACCACTGAAGCTTTCTTT
CDR3: CASSQNSGPVTTEAFF

size: NA
J: TRBJ2-1
D: TRBD2
V: TRBV7-9
DNA: TGTGCCAGCAGCTTACCGAGCGGGGGCTCCTACAATGAGCAGTTCTTC
CDR3: CASSLPSGGSYNEQFF

size: NA
J: TRBJ2-3
D: TRBD2
V: TRBV11-2
DNA: TGTGCCAGCAGCCGGAGGTTGCTAGCGGGAGCCAGAACAGATACGCAGTATTTT
CDR3: CASSRRLLAGARTDTQYF

size: many
J: TRBJ1-1
D: NA
V: TRBV9
DNA: TGTGCCAGCAGCGTAGCAGGTCGAGGCACTGAAGCTTTCTTT
CDR3: CASSVAGRGTEAFF

size: NA
J: TRBJ1-1
D: NA
V: TRBV6-1
DNA: TGTGCCAGTAGAAACCTGGGACGGCTGACTGAAGCTTTCTTT
CDR3: CASRNLGRLTEAFF

size: NA
J: TRBJ2-6
D: NA
V: TRBV18
DNA: TGTGCCAGCTCACCACCGGGGACGTCTGGGGCCAACGTCCTGACTTTC
CDR3: CASSPPGTSGANVLTF

size: NA
J: TRBJ1-5
D: TRBD1
V: TRBV18
DNA: TGTGCCAGCTCACCCTCGGACAGGGGAAATCAGCCCCAGCATTTT
CDR3: CASSPSDRGNQPQHF

size: NA
J: TRBJ2-3
D: NA
V: TRBV5-1
DNA: TGCGCCAGCAGCTTGTCAGTTAACACAGATACGCAGTATTTT
CDR3: CASSLSVNTDTQYF

size: NA
J: TRBJ1-1
D: NA
V: TRBV7-9
DNA: TGTGCCAGCAGCTTAGATCCGGGATGGGAAGCTTTCTTT
CDR3: CASSLDPGWEAFF

size: once
J: TRBJ1-1
D: TRBD1
V: TRBV6-1
DNA: TGTGCCAGCAGCCGGACAGGGCGCCACACTGAAGCTTTCTTT
CDR3: CASSRTGRHTEAFF

size: few
J: TRBJ1-4
D: TRBD1
V: TRBV29-1
DNA: TGCAGCGTGACCGTGACAGGGGTTTACGAAAAACTGTTTTTT
CDR3: CSVTVTGVYEKLFF

size: NA
J: TRBJ1-2
D: TRBD1
V: TRBV5-1
DNA: TGCGCCAGCAGGCCCGGGACAGGGGACGGCTACACCTTC
CDR3: CASRPGTGDGYTF

size: NA
J: TRBJ1-1
D: NA
V: TRBV5-1
DNA: TGCGCCAGCAGCACAACTGACAGTCCGAACACTGAAGCTTTCTTT
CDR3: CASSTTDSPNTEAFF

size: NA
J: TRBJ1-4
D: NA
V: TRBV9
DNA: TGTGCCAGCAGCGAGAGACCCGCGCGTCACGAAAAACTGTTTTTT
CDR3: CASSERPARHEKLFF

size: NA
J: TRBJ1-4
D: TRBD1
V: TRBV9
DNA: TGTGCCAGCAGCGCCGATATCCCCGGACAGGGAAGGGATGAAAAACTGTTTTTT
CDR3: CASSADIPGQGRDEKLFF

size: NA
J: TRBJ2-1
D: NA
V: TRBV4-2
DNA: TGTGCCAGCAGCCCCGGGGGCTGGATCAATGAGCAGTTCTTC
CDR3: CASSPGGWINEQFF

size: NA
J: TRBJ1-1
D: NA
V: TRBV7-6
DNA: TGTGCCAGCAGCTTAGACCCCCGGGGCACTGAAGCTTTCTTT
CDR3: CASSLDPRGTEAFF

size: few
J: TRBJ2-5
D: TRBD1
V: TRBV28
DNA: TGTGCCTCACACGACAGGGGGACTGGAGAGACCCAGTACTTC
CDR3: CASHDRGTGETQYF

size: NA
J: TRBJ2-7
D: TRBD1
V: TRBV18
DNA: TGTGCCAGCTCACTGGGGACAGGGGGCGACAACGAGCAGTACTTC
CDR3: CASSLGTGGDNEQYF

size: NA
J: TRBJ2-1
D: NA
V: TRBV6-5
DNA: TGTGCCAGCAGTTACTCCTCCCCTAGGAGTGAGCAGTTCTTC
CDR3: CASSYSSPRSEQFF

size: NA
J: TRBJ1-1
D: NA
V: TRBV7-8
DNA: TGTGCCAGCACCCACTCGAGGGAAGGCGCTGAAGCTTTCTTT
CDR3: CASTHSREGAEAFF

size: NA
J: TRBJ2-3
D: TRBD2
V: TRBV30
DNA: TGTGCCTGGAGTGTACTAGCGGGTGTCACAGATACGCAGTATTTT
CDR3: CAWSVLAGVTDTQYF

size: NA
J: TRBJ1-2
D: NA
V: TRBV15
DNA: TGTGCCACCAGCAGAGAAGGGGGGGGCTATGGCTACACCTTC
CDR3: CATSREGGGYGYTF

size: NA
J: TRBJ1-2
D: NA
V: TRBV5-1
DNA: TGCGCCAGCAGCGCCCTGGACAACACCTATGGCTACACCTTC
CDR3: CASSALDNTYGYTF

size: NA
J: TRBJ1-2
D: TRBD1
V: TRBV2
DNA: TGTGCCAGCAACAGGGGAGGTGGCTACACCTTC
CDR3: CASNRGGGYTF